The present TCR beta chain was sequenced within a study of blood T cell repertoires in COVID-19. Study overall: Samples came from the United States, Italy and Spain, spanning acute and convalescent COVID-19. PBMCs, B-cell-depleted T cells, or T cells were the source of the cDNA or gDNA that made up the material.

Original handling: Reference gene primer amplification yielded estimated nucleated cell counts. The assay was immunoSEQ multiplex PCR, and TCRdb's table has in-frame clones only and misses some. V and J calls and clone size are given by that table; D and trimming were obtained from the DNA. The sample includes about 180,000 clones, 89% of them seen just once. Germline loops: CDR1 MDHEN, CDR2 SYDVKM. The ends lost 2 bases at V and 6 bases at J; junction bases unmatched: 1. This CDR3 spans 12 amino acids. This sequence originates from a man aged 18 to 30 who had recovered from COVID-19. The rearrangement links TRBV28 to TRBJ2-7, with 7 nucleotides matching TRBD1. Sequencing used peripheral blood. CDR3: CASSLTGVEQYF. The CDR3 bases are TGTGCCAGCAGTTTAACAGGGGTCGAGCAGTACTTC.